The rows below give T cell receptor beta chains drawn from one sample of a study of vaccination and CD4 T cells after COVID-19. For these TCRs, the target antigens are not known. TCRdb re-derived calls from the PCR reads in MiXCR, one entry per CDR3 protein. The profile shows 20,000 to 25,000 distinct CDR3 sequences, 35% to 55% of them singletons. Sequencing used CD4+ T cells from blood, cultured in vitro. The receptors here all came from a human donor who had recovered from COVID-19. Both conserved end residues are trimmed from each CDR3. The D gene is left open where the match is weak.

v_call,j_call,d_call,cdr3_aa
TRBV20-1,TRBJ1-2,TRBD1,SAREPGRGRNYGYT
TRBV12-3/TRBV12-4,TRBJ2-2,TRBD1,ASRDGTGDYTGELF
TRBV6-2/TRBV6-3,TRBJ2-7,-,ASSYSRSYEQY
TRBV15,TRBJ2-7,TRBD1,ATSREGTGVSYEQY
TRBV20-1,TRBJ2-6,-,SARRGGGANVLT
TRBV10-1,TRBJ2-3,-,ASSESKGSTDTQY
TRBV7-9,TRBJ1-6,-,ASSLDSRNSPLH
TRBV20-1,TRBJ1-5,TRBD1,SARDTYRGRPQPQH
TRBV20-1,TRBJ2-3,TRBD2,SAHTSGRTFSTDTQY
TRBV20-1,TRBJ2-7,TRBD2,SARVGTRTYEQY
TRBV20-1,TRBJ2-3,TRBD1,SAHPGTGGSAAQY
TRBV2,TRBJ1-1,TRBD1,ASSPGQGRANTEAF
TRBV6-1,TRBJ1-5,TRBD1,ASSPGGTVTNQPQH
TRBV6-1,TRBJ2-2,TRBD1,ASSAGGYTGELF
TRBV7-2,TRBJ1-4,TRBD1,ASSLARQGDEKLF
TRBV6-5,TRBJ1-2,TRBD1,ASSYIRGHLYGCT
TRBV7-9,TRBJ2-1,TRBD2,ASSPRTSGGHNEQF
TRBV20-1,TRBJ1-2,-,SARDIRTGDYGYT
TRBV28,TRBJ2-1,-,ASSLRDIGSNEQF
TRBV28,TRBJ2-7,-,ASSLGGTPSIYEQY
TRBV7-8,TRBJ2-7,-,ASSLNPGTDEQY
TRBV5-1,TRBJ2-3,-,ASSLWGRDSTDTQY
TRBV11-3,TRBJ1-1,-,ASSLDGGGSNTEAF
TRBV5-1,TRBJ1-4,-,ASSLQGSVEKLF
TRBV20-1,TRBJ2-3,-,SAMPLGATDTQY
TRBV5-4,TRBJ2-3,TRBD2,ASSGRLADTDTQY
TRBV6-1,TRBJ2-1,-,ASSEVHYEQF
TRBV5-6,TRBJ2-1,-,ASSLRVLTDYNEQF
TRBV27,TRBJ1-2,-,ASSLGQDPFGGYT
TRBV7-3,TRBJ1-1,-,ASSFAGNTEAF
TRBV6-4,TRBJ2-1,TRBD1,ASSHRTGSSYNEQF
TRBV6-1,TRBJ2-1,TRBD2,ASKSSGRNKGGQF
TRBV7-2,TRBJ2-3,-,ASSHYTDTQY
TRBV2,TRBJ2-7,TRBD2,ASSEVAGDHEQY
TRBV2,TRBJ2-5,TRBD1,ASRFTGGIETQY
TRBV7-9,TRBJ1-4,TRBD1,ASSPRDSPTNEKLF
TRBV20-1,TRBJ1-5,-,SARAGDSNQPQH
TRBV6-1,TRBJ2-7,-,ASSLRDRRAYEQY
TRBV25-1,TRBJ1-2,-,ASSEYRQLIT
TRBV15,TRBJ2-2,TRBD2,ATSRLAGDRRSGELF
TRBV20-1,TRBJ1-5,-,SARRTVTRNQPQH
TRBV12-3/TRBV12-4,TRBJ2-3,TRBD2,ASSPRLAGGTSTDTQY
TRBV2,TRBJ2-7,-,ASSGWEEQY
TRBV11-2,TRBJ2-2,-,ASSFGASATGELF
TRBV28,TRBJ1-1,-,ASRTGGMNTEAF
TRBV28,TRBJ2-1,-,ASSLGGSGGTEQF
TRBV20-1,TRBJ2-7,-,SAPASTGTYEQY
TRBV5-4,TRBJ1-2,TRBD1,ASSSQGAYGYT
TRBV7-6,TRBJ2-3,-,ASSIRGSTDTQY
TRBV19,TRBJ2-7,-,ASSIGTAYEQY
TRBV20-1,TRBJ2-3,TRBD2,SAPSTSGGLRDTQY
TRBV4-2,TRBJ2-7,-,ASSQESLTGVYEQY
TRBV12-3/TRBV12-4,TRBJ1-6,TRBD1,ASSLRTGYNSPLH
TRBV20-1,TRBJ1-3,-,SASARSSGNTIY